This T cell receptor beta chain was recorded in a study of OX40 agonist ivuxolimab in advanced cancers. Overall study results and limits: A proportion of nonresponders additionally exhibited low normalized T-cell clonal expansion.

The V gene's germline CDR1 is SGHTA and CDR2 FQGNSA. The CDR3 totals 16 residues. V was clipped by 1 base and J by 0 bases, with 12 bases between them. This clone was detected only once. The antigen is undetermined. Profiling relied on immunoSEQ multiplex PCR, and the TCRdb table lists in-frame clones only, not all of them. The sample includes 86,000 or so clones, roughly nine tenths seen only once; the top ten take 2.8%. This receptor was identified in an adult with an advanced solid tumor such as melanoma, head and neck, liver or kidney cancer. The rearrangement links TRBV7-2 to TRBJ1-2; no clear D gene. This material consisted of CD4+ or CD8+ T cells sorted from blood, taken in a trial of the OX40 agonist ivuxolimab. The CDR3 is CASSLESQTTNYGYTF. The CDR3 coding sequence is TGTGCCAGCAGCTTAGAATCACAGACAACTAACTATGGCTACACCTTC.